A selection of T cell receptor beta chains follows, all from one sample in a study of regulatory T cells. TCRdb keeps only in-frame clones here, not all; method: immunoSEQ multiplex PCR. The table includes almost 30,000 clones, 85% to 95% detected once. The sample consisted of conventional CD4+ T cells sorted from blood. These receptors were obtained from a person aged 18 to 30 with CD3G deficiency. The CDR3 runs from the conserved cysteine through the conserved F or W. D genes are given only for firm matches. A row's size may be missing; if present it is once, few, many or a size class.

>TRBV7-9|.|.|TRBJ2-1
CASSTVNNEQFF
TGTGCCAGCAGCACGGTAAACAATGAGCAGTTCTTC
>TRBV28|.|.|TRBJ2-3
CASSLPSSTDTQYF
TGTGCCAGCAGTTTACCCTCATCCACAGATACGCAGTATTTT
>TRBV18|.|TRBD1|TRBJ2-6
CASSSDRASSSGANVLTF
TGTGCCAGCTCATCGGACAGGGCTAGCAGCTCTGGGGCCAACGTCCTGACTTTC
>TRBV9|.|.|TRBJ2-5
CASSPGLGEDQYF
TGTGCCAGCAGCCCCGGGCTGGGAGAGGACCAGTACTTC
>TRBV10-3|.|TRBD1|TRBJ1-2
CATGSDRGGNGYTF
TGTGCCACCGGATCGGACAGGGGCGGGAATGGCTACACCTTC
>TRBV6-1|.|.|TRBJ2-7
CASSHDIPYEQYF
TGTGCCAGCAGTCACGACATTCCCTACGAGCAGTACTTC
>TRBV5-1|.|.|TRBJ2-1
CASSPDWGNEQFF
TGCGCCAGCAGCCCTGACTGGGGGAATGAGCAGTTCTTC
>TRBV5-6|once|TRBD1|TRBJ2-7
CASSFLGQGSYEQYF
TGTGCCAGCAGCTTTCTCGGACAGGGCTCCTACGAGCAGTACTTC
>TRBV11-2|once|.|TRBJ1-1
CASSLDGRAFF
TGTGCCAGCAGCTTAGATGGGCGGGCTTTCTTT
>TRBV29-1|.|TRBD2|TRBJ2-1
CSVRLASSYNEQFF
TGCAGCGTTAGACTAGCGAGCTCCTACAATGAGCAGTTCTTC
>TRBV6-1|.|TRBD2|TRBJ2-3
CASSELSTSGSTDTQYF
TGTGCCAGCAGTGAACTCTCGACTAGCGGAAGCACAGATACGCAGTATTTT
>TRBV5-6|.|.|TRBJ2-5
CASSSRLGETQYF
TGTGCCAGCAGCTCCAGGCTGGGAGAGACCCAGTACTTC
>TRBV2|few|.|TRBJ1-2
CASSPNGDTNGGYTF
TGTGCCAGCAGTCCGAACGGGGACACCAATGGGGGCTACACCTTC
>TRBV28|few|TRBD1|TRBJ1-5
CASSPDRGVQPQHF
TGTGCCAGCAGCCCAGACAGGGGAGTTCAGCCCCAGCATTTT
>TRBV5-1|.|.|TRBJ2-3
CASSPYDADTQYF
TGCGCCAGCAGCCCGTATGATGCGGATACGCAGTATTTT
>TRBV11-2|.|TRBD1|TRBJ2-7
CASRSGQGHEQYF
TGTGCCAGCAGGTCCGGACAGGGCCACGAGCAGTACTTC
>TRBV5-1|.|.|TRBJ1-2
CASSPGQGGYTF
TGCGCCAGCAGCCCAGGACAAGGTGGCTACACCTTC
>TRBV12-5|.|.|TRBJ1-3
CASGLANTIYF
TGTGCTAGTGGTTTGGCCAACACCATATATTTT
>TRBV7-2|once|TRBD2|TRBJ2-7
CASSPSGGAAGEQYF
TGTGCCAGCAGCCCTAGCGGGGGGGCGGCCGGCGAGCAGTACTTC
>TRBV28|few|TRBD2|TRBJ2-1
CASRVAGGDNEQFF
TGTGCCAGCAGAGTAGCGGGAGGTGACAATGAGCAGTTCTTC
>TRBV10-3|.|TRBD1|TRBJ1-1
CAISEGRGQREAFF
TGTGCCATCAGTGAAGGTAGGGGGCAGAGAGAAGCTTTCTTT
>TRBV11-2|.|TRBD1|TRBJ1-2
CASSSTGAGNYGYTF
TGTGCCAGCAGCTCGACAGGGGCAGGGAACTATGGCTACACCTTC
>TRBV6-1|.|.|TRBJ1-1
CASSSLRGTEAFF
TGTGCCAGCAGTTCACTTCGGGGTACTGAAGCTTTCTTT
>TRBV6-1|.|.|TRBJ1-2
CASSPGRYGYTF
TGTGCCAGCAGTCCGGGACGCTATGGCTACACCTTC
>TRBV27|.|.|TRBJ2-7
CASSLLGGGSYEQYF
TGTGCCAGCAGTTTACTGGGCGGGGGCAGCTACGAGCAGTACTTC
>TRBV28|.|TRBD2|TRBJ2-2
CASSSPGLAASGELFF
TGTGCCAGCAGTTCTCCGGGACTAGCGGCTTCCGGGGAGCTGTTTTTT
>TRBV10-1|.|TRBD2|TRBJ2-1
CASSTIPLEGLAAYNEQFF
TGCGCCAGCAGTACCATCCCACTGGAAGGACTAGCGGCATACAATGAGCAGTTCTTC
>TRBV28|few|TRBD1|TRBJ2-4
CASSFMRPGQAKNIQYF
TGTGCCAGCAGTTTTATGAGGCCGGGACAGGCCAAAAACATTCAGTACTTC
>TRBV5-5|.|TRBD1|TRBJ2-2
CASSLRTGGNTGELFF
TGTGCCAGCAGCTTAAGGACAGGGGGCAACACCGGGGAGCTGTTTTTT
>TRBV6-1|.|.|TRBJ2-7
CASSESRSAGVDYEQYF
TGTGCCAGCAGTGAGAGTCGCTCGGCGGGCGTCGACTACGAGCAGTACTTC
>TRBV6-1|once|.|TRBJ1-5
CASSEGGGLLHDQPQHF
TGTGCCAGCAGTGAAGGGGGGGGTCTCCTTCATGATCAGCCCCAGCATTTT
>TRBV10-3|.|TRBD1|TRBJ1-1
CAISSRDRGFRGTEAFF
TGTGCCATCAGCTCTAGGGACAGGGGGTTCCGGGGGACTGAAGCTTTCTTT
>TRBV28|.|TRBD1|TRBJ1-2
CASRPGTGGSYGYTF
TGTGCCAGCAGACCCGGGACAGGCGGCTCCTATGGCTACACCTTC
>TRBV7-8|.|.|TRBJ1-5
CASSPRSPQESNQPQHF
TGTGCCAGCAGCCCCCGGAGCCCTCAGGAGAGCAATCAGCCCCAGCATTTT
>TRBV10-3|.|.|TRBJ1-1
CAISAKGGNTEAFF
TGTGCCATCAGCGCCAAGGGGGGGAACACTGAAGCTTTCTTT
>TRBV18|.|.|TRBJ2-4
CASSPPYAAKNIQYF
TGTGCCAGCTCACCTCCCTACGCAGCCAAAAACATTCAGTACTTC
>TRBV28|.|TRBD1|TRBJ1-3
CASSSPGGSAGNTIYF
TGTGCCAGCAGTAGTCCAGGGGGATCGGCTGGAAACACCATATATTTT
>TRBV4-2|.|TRBD1|TRBJ2-6
CASSQPGQGARGANVLTF
TGTGCCAGCAGCCAACCGGGACAGGGGGCGCGTGGGGCCAACGTCCTGACTTTC
>TRBV4-3|once|TRBD1|TRBJ1-2
CASSQAQGNGYTF
TGCGCCAGCAGCCAAGCACAGGGGAATGGCTACACCTTC
>TRBV6-6|.|.|TRBJ1-5
CASSPGQHSNQPQHF
TGTGCCAGCAGTCCCGGACAGCATAGCAATCAGCCCCAGCATTTT
>TRBV19|few|.|TRBJ2-1
CASSLLGTDNEQFF
TGTGCCAGTAGTTTGCTCGGGACTGACAATGAGCAGTTCTTC
>TRBV10-1|once|.|TRBJ1-6
CASRADPNSPLHF
TGCGCCAGCAGGGCAGACCCCAATTCACCCCTCCACTTT
>TRBV5-1|.|TRBD1|TRBJ2-1
CASSLGTGLYNEQFF
TGCGCCAGCAGCTTAGGGACAGGGCTCTACAATGAGCAGTTCTTC
>TRBV28|.|.|TRBJ2-5
CASSTSAKTQYF
TGTGCCAGCAGTACCTCGGCGAAGACCCAGTACTTC
>TRBV28|.|.|TRBJ2-1
CASSLKSSYNEQFF
TGTGCCAGCAGTTTGAAGAGCTCCTACAATGAGCAGTTCTTC
>TRBV6-5|.|TRBD1|TRBJ2-1
CARDRVYNEQFF
TGTGCCAGGGACAGGGTGTACAATGAGCAGTTCTTC
>TRBV5-1|once|.|TRBJ1-1
CASSSGQLNTEAFF
TGCGCCAGCAGCTCGGGACAATTGAACACTGAAGCTTTCTTT
>TRBV27|.|TRBD2|TRBJ2-3
CASSLRAVNRRREGYTDTQYF
TGTGCCAGCAGTTTAAGGGCCGTTAATAGGCGGCGGGAGGGATACACAGATACGCAGTATTTT
>TRBV5-1|.|.|TRBJ1-4
CASSLEAAAGNEKLFF
TGCGCCAGCAGCTTGGAGGCCGCTGCCGGTAATGAAAAACTGTTTTTT
>TRBV7-8|once|TRBD1|TRBJ2-7
CASSLGTGHSYEQYF
TGTGCCAGCAGCTTAGGGACAGGGCACTCCTACGAGCAGTACTTC
>TRBV30|once|.|TRBJ1-6
CAWSSLSAGSPLHF
TGTGCCTGGAGTTCTCTTTCCGCCGGATCACCCCTCCACTTT
>TRBV7-2|.|.|TRBJ2-7
CASSLVGTGQQYF
TGTGCCAGCAGCTTAGTTGGCACGGGCCAGCAGTACTTC
>TRBV29-1|once|.|TRBJ2-7
CSVVGTIPTSSTSGRAYRGYEQYF
.
>TRBV11-2|.|.|TRBJ2-4
CASSSQGRSVIQYF
TGTGCCAGCAGCTCCCAGGGCCGTTCGGTCATTCAGTACTTC
>TRBV6-5|.|TRBD1|TRBJ2-7
CASSPGTGWYYEQYF
TGTGCCAGCAGCCCTGGGACAGGGTGGTACTACGAGCAGTACTTC
>TRBV6-5|once|.|TRBJ1-6
CASSYGGRGNNSPLHF
TGTGCCAGCAGTTACGGCGGCAGGGGTAATAATTCACCCCTCCACTTT
>TRBV7-9|.|.|TRBJ2-6
CASSFFSGSGANVLTF
TGTGCCAGCAGTTTCTTCTCAGGGTCTGGGGCCAACGTCCTGACTTTC
>TRBV4-3|.|.|TRBJ2-1
CASSQDFGSSLGTYNEQFF
TGCGCCAGCAGCCAAGATTTCGGCAGTTCGCTTGGCACCTACAATGAGCAGTTCTTC
>TRBV30|.|.|TRBJ1-6
CAWSVWSVSSYNSPLHF
TGTGCCTGGAGTGTATGGTCAGTGAGCTCCTATAATTCACCCCTCCACTTT
>TRBV5-1|.|.|TRBJ1-1
CASSPGVGDTEAFF
TGCGCCAGCAGCCCCGGGGTGGGCGACACTGAAGCTTTCTTT